This T cell receptor beta chain comes out of a study of blood T cell repertoires in COVID-19. Data came from immunoSEQ multiplex PCR; TCRdb stores just in-frame clones and leaves some out. The table records about 26,000 clones, 92% of them present only once. Germline values: CDR1 LNHDA, CDR2 SQIVND (reference sequence). The CDR3 has 13 amino acids. The V gene lost 6 bases and the J gene lost 2 bases, with 10 bases spanning the gap. The chain uses TRBV19 and TRBJ1-2, with a possible D match to TRBD1 (5 bases). The sequence was collected from a human donor in a cohort sampled during active COVID-19. Sequencing was performed on peripheral blood. The CDR3 protein is CASRLGHNYGYTF. The CDR3 coding sequence is TGTGCCAGTAGGTTGGGGCACAACTATGGCTACACCTTC.